Here is one T cell receptor (beta chain) with its context. Its cognate antigen has yet to be identified. This specimen comes from a study of T cells expressing NK-cell markers (dated by TCRdb to 2018 to 2021). Regarding the research as a whole: In sorted CD3+CD56+NKG2C+, CD3+CD56+NKG2C- and CD3+CD56-NKG2C+ T-cell subsets from about eight donors, TCR beta-chain repertoires were profiled. Among the eight sequenced donors, seven were HCMV-seropositive and one was HCMV-seronegative. The eight sequenced donors were randomly selected healthy volunteers, three men and five women. Illumina HiSeq 2000/2500, MiSeq or NextSeq was used to sequence libraries as 2 x 150 bp reads. Results the study describes overall, beyond this receptor: Those dominant clonotypes were again the most abundant among CD3+CD56-NKG2C+ cells in a handful of donors, at roughly 28.3-65%. It remained unclear whether the expanded NKG2C-expressing T cell clones were specific for HCMV antigens. In about six donors, the dominant CD3+CD56+NKG2C+ clonotypes were found to rank among the top 10 CD8+ clonotypes and to make up about 1.0-7.5% of CD8+ T cells.

Looking up the germline V gene yields CDR1 SGHVS and CDR2 FNYEAQ. The CDR3 holds 16 amino acids from the cysteine to the phenylalanine. Only the protein is available. HCMV serostatus was determined by detecting HCMV-specific IgG in serum with a commercial ELISA kit. Ficoll density gradient centrifugation was used to isolate peripheral blood mononuclear cells from blood. The sequencer was an Illumina HiSeq 2000. TCR beta cDNA libraries were prepared using 5'RACE template switching, which introduced a universal primer site and unique molecular identifiers. cDNA synthesis was primed from the TCR beta constant segment and was followed by two successive PCR amplification steps. Per the source publication's procedure: MIGEC was used to demultiplex reads and group the reads by UMI, and MiTCR was used to assemble and quantify clonotypes. To exclude erroneous sequences, only TCR cDNA sequences supported by at least two reads were retained. The tcR package was used for downstream repertoire analysis, with clonotypes matched between fractions based on CDR3 nucleotide sequence plus V segment. Antigen specificity was annotated against VDJdb with VDJmatch, allowing one amino acid substitution in CDR3. TCRdb reprocessed the raw reads; every CDR3 protein sequence is a single record, and DNA is not supplied. TCRdb assigned the V and J calls; the authors' analysis was not used. This sample's table contains 140,000 to 150,000 distinct CDR3 sequences. The ten largest clones take up less than 15% of the sample.

The rearrangement combines TRBV7-6 with TRBJ2-1; TCRdb's D gene call, TRBD1, goes unchecked for lack of DNA. This sequence originates from a man younger than 35 in good health. Donor details come from another sample of the same person, matched by shared clones. The specimen sequenced was blood T cells: a sorted CD56 or NKG2C T cell subset, CD4+ or CD8+ T cells, or bulk PBMC T cells (not recorded which). The CDR3 reads CASSSPAGGAYNEQFF.